The count of the clone carrying this T cell receptor (beta chain) is one. The source of the sample is a study of cytomegalovirus exposure and HLA in healthy donors. The CDR3 runs 14 residues. V shed 2 bases and J 1 base; nucleotides not matched to a gene: 4. Germline CDR1 GTSNPN, CDR2 SVGIG (reference sequence). PCR primers comprised 60 Vbeta and 13 Jbeta primers. Sequenced by immunoSEQ multiplex PCR; TCRdb stores in-frame clones only, minus some. The data show some 130,000 clones, 75% to 90% seen once. The specimen was PBMCs. The source is a male donor in good health and CMV-seronegative. The V call is TRBV30, the J call TRBJ2-7; 8 nucleotides match TRBD1. CDR3 residues: CAWSLWTGSYEQYF. The CDR3 region has the DNA TGTGCCTGGAGTTTGTGGACAGGGTCCTACGAGCAGTACTTC. Full variable domain (outside the CDR3, taken from reference TRBV30 and TRBJ2-7): SQTIHQWPATLVQPVGSPLSLECTVEGTSNPNLYWYRQAAGRGLQLLFYSVGIGQISSEVPQNLSASRPQDRQFILSSKKLLLSDSGFYLCAWSLWTGSYEQYFGPGTRLTVT.